This passage covers 6 T cell receptor beta chains from one sample sequenced in a study of cytomegalovirus exposure and HLA in healthy donors. Sequenced by immunoSEQ multiplex PCR; TCRdb stores in-frame clones only, minus some. The table lists tens of thousands of clones, about 95% of them singletons. Sequenced input: PBMCs. These receptor sequences come from a man aged 18-30 years in good health and CMV-seronegative.

The V call is TRBV10-1, the J call TRBJ2-7; D remains unclear. Per germline, CDR1 WNHNN and CDR2 SYGVQD (reference sequence). CDR3 length: 11 residues. V was cut by 3 bases and J by 3 bases, with 3 bases left in between. In DNA, the CDR3 is TGCGCCAGCAGTGACGGCTACGAGCAGTACTTC. Its translation: CASSDGYEQYF.

This clone was observed a few times. The gene calls are TRBV4-2 and TRBJ2-7; D call uncertain. Germline CDR1 is LGHNA and CDR2 is YNFKEQ. The CDR3 totals 12 residues. V was shortened by 0 bases and J by 5 bases, with 5 bases between the two germline ends. The CDR3 DNA is TGTGCCAGCAGCCAAGATGGAGACGAGCAGTACTTC. Its protein is CASSQDGDEQYF.

This clone occurred a few times. This sequence joins TRBV6-5 and TRBJ1-5, with D perhaps TRBD1 (5 bases). Germline CDR1 MNHEY, CDR2 SVGAGI. The CDR3 totals 14 residues. The V end was cut by 2 bases, the J end by 3 bases, with 8 bases between. The CDR3 sequence is CASSYGANNQPQHF. The CDR3 DNA is TGTGCCAGCAGTTACGGGGCTAACAATCAGCCCCAGCATTTT.

This chain connects TRBV11-2 to TRBJ1-2, with D possibly being TRBD1 (5 bases). CDR1 is SGHAT and CDR2 is FQNNGV in the germline V gene. The CDR3 runs to 15 residues. V was trimmed by 4 bases and J by 5 bases, leaving 17 bases between them. The CDR3 bases are TGTGCCAGCAGCTCATCGTTCGACAGTATTTATGGCTACACCTTC. Translation gives CASSSSFDSIYGYTF.

The J gene is TRBJ2-5, the V gene TRBV30; tentative D call: TRBD2 (7 bases). V lost 3 bases, J lost 2 bases, and 16 bases lay in between. The CDR3 is 15 amino acids. Per the germline V gene, CDR1 is GTSNPN and CDR2 is SVGIG (reference sequence). CDR3 residues: CAWSRSGGEQETQYF. CDR3 DNA sequence: TGTGCCTGGAGCCGATCGGGGGGCGAACAAGAGACCCAGTACTTC. The variable domain in full, completed from reference TRBV30 and TRBJ2-5, reads SQTIHQWPATLVQPVGSPLSLECTVEGTSNPNLYWYRQAAGRGLQLLFYSVGIGQISSEVPQNLSASRPQDRQFILSSKKLLLSDSGFYLCAWSRSGGEQETQYFGPGTRLLVL.

The V gene is TRBV19, the J gene TRBJ1-1; 8 bases line up with TRBD1. Germline lookup yields CDR1 LNHDA and CDR2 SQIVND (reference sequence). The CDR3 runs 17 residues. The ends lost 6 bases at V and 1 base at J; junction bases unmatched: 13. The CDR3 DNA reads as TGTGCCAGTAGCATTCGGGCAGGGGGCGCGGGGAACACTGAAGCTTTCTTT. Translated, it gives CASSIRAGGAGNTEAFF.